This TCR beta chain was sequenced in a study of CD8+ T cells in alopecia areata. Study in general: Tofacitinib continued for 6 to 18 months and was then withheld for 6 months. The study's findings and limits: In scalp, tofacitinib significantly decreased clonality and expanded CD8+ clones among the top 100. In scalp and blood, many expanded lesional clones persisted during tofacitinib.

V shed 5 bases and J 8 bases; nucleotides not matched to a gene: 7. This CDR3 is 14 amino acids long. Germline lookup yields CDR1 LNHDA and CDR2 SQIVND (reference sequence). This clone has more than one count but fewer than ten. Its antigen is not identified. Treatment in this sample: oral pan-JAK inhibitor, 5-10 mg twice daily. RNA was isolated and reverse transcribed to cDNA, the sequencing template. Sequencing used immunoSEQ multiplex PCR; TCRdb keeps in-frame clones, though not all of them. The data show some 120,000 clones, with approximately 57% seen just once and around 5.7% held by the top ten.

The material sequenced was CD4+ T cells sorted from blood, taken at week 4, from a patient treated with tofacitinib. The receptor was derived from a human donor with alopecia areata. The V and J genes are TRBV19 and TRBJ2-1, with 9 bases identical to TRBD2. The CDR3 DNA reads as TGTGCCAGTAGTTTAAGCGGGGGGAGCGATGAGCAGTTCTTC. This sequence encodes CASSLSGGSDEQFF.